This T cell receptor beta chain was retrieved from a study of shared clonotypes between healthy human individuals. Genomic DNA per cell subset filled all wells of several immunoSEQ plates. Generated by immunoSEQ multiplex PCR, the TCRdb table keeps only in-frame clones and is missing some. Among about 480,000 clones listed, 79% were seen once. V shed 2 bases and J shed 2 bases, with 17 bases lying between them. Germline V CDR1 and CDR2: MNHNS, SASEGT. CDR3 length equals 17 residues. Unsorted samples, those not sorted, used about 90 million PBMCs for genomic DNA. This TCR came from a woman aged 40 to 55 in good health. Some clones in this sample may be carry-over from other donors' samples. The chain uses TRBV6-1 and TRBJ2-3; D possibly corresponds to TRBD2 (5 bases). The sequenced sample was PBMCs. CDR3 amino acids: CASSETLPGDYTDTQYF. The CDR3 DNA reads as TGTGCCAGCAGTGAAACTCTCCCGGGTGACTACACAGATACGCAGTATTTT.